One and the same sample provided the 30 T cell receptor beta chains below, sequenced in a study of OX40 agonist ivuxolimab in advanced cancers. Profiled with immunoSEQ multiplex PCR; TCRdb holds only in-frame clones, not every one. The repertoire holds approximately 11,000 clones, less than 90% seen once, with about 15% in the top ten. Source: CD4+ or CD8+ T cells sorted from blood, taken in a trial of the OX40 agonist ivuxolimab. The receptors come from an adult with an advanced solid tumor such as melanoma, head and neck, liver or kidney cancer.

This sequence joins TRBV6-1 and TRBJ1-2; a possible D gene is TRBD1 (6 bases). The CDR3 totals 15 residues. Germline-derived CDR1 and CDR2 are MNHNS and SASEGT. Trimming took off 6 bases at V and 3 bases at J, with 17 bases between the two ends. This chain's CDR3 is CASRTKGGLDYGYTF. The CDR3 region has the DNA TGTGCCAGCAGGACCAAGGGGGGATTGGACTATGGCTACACCTTC.

This sequence joins TRBV23-1 and TRBJ2-7, with no clear D. TRBV23-1 is an open reading frame, and its role is uncertain. The V end was cut by 5 bases, the J end by 3 bases, with 8 bases between. The length of the CDR3 is 12 residues. CDR3 region: CASSKDHYEQYF. The CDR3 DNA reads as TGCGCCAGCAGTAAGGACCACTACGAGCAGTACTTC.

This clone has just a few counts. The chain links TRBV11-2 to TRBJ2-1; 10 bases line up with TRBD2. Losses at the gene ends were 3 bases for V and 7 bases for J; bases not matched to a gene: 6. Germline V gives CDR1 SGHAT, CDR2 FQNNGV. CDR3 length: 15 amino acids. CDR3 in amino acids: CASSFGTSGMNEQFF. DNA of the CDR3: TGTGCCAGCAGCTTTGGAACTAGCGGGATGAATGAGCAGTTCTTC.

J is TRBJ2-1 and V is TRBV7-3; 8 bases agree with TRBD2. The CDR3 contains 16 residues. Germline V gives CDR1 SGHTA, CDR2 FQGTGA. Trimming took 0 bases from V and 0 from J; bases not matched to a gene: 1. The CDR3 DNA sequence: TGTGCCAGCAGCTTAACACGGGGGGGCTCCTACAATGAGCAGTTCTTC. Translation: CASSLTRGGSYNEQFF.

V gene TRBV5-1 combines with J gene TRBJ2-1; D gene uncertain. Germline V gene data show CDR1 as SGHRS and CDR2 as YFSETQ. The CDR3 spans 12 residues. V was shortened by 4 bases and J by 4 bases, with 6 bases between the two germline ends. This chain's CDR3 is CASSATYNEQFF. The CDR3 coding sequence is TGCGCCAGCAGCGCTACATACAATGAGCAGTTCTTC.

The V gene is TRBV5-1, the J gene TRBJ2-1; D call uncertain. Germline V lookup: CDR1 SGHRS, CDR2 YFSETQ. CDR3 size: 14 residues. V lost 4 bases and J lost 3, with 11 bases in between. CDR3 loop: CASSEVQIYNEQFF. DNA for the CDR3: TGCGCCAGCAGCGAAGTCCAGATCTACAATGAGCAGTTCTTC.

For this clone: Other DNA sequences in the same sample also yield this CDR3. The V and J genes are TRBV6-1 and TRBJ1-5; D gene uncertain. Germline CDR1 reads MNHNS; CDR2 reads SASEGT. The CDR3 sequence is 16 residues long. V shed 2 bases and J shed 6 bases, with 17 bases lying between them. The CDR3 reads CASSEWSPVIGQPQHF. For the CDR3, the DNA is TGTGCCAGCAGTGAATGGTCCCCCGTGATCGGTCAGCCCCAGCATTTT.

The J gene is TRBJ2-7, the V gene TRBV4-2; the D gene is possibly TRBD2 (6 bases). Germline V gene lookup returns CDR1 LGHNA and CDR2 YNFKEQ. V lost 1 base to trimming and J lost 4 bases, with 8 bases between them. The CDR3 contains 13 residues. CDR3 DNA sequence: TGTGCCAGCAGCCAAGGAGGGAGGTACGAGCAGTACTTC. Translating gives CASSQGGRYEQYF.

The J gene is TRBJ2-3, the V gene TRBV9, with 11 bases lining up with TRBD2. CDR1 and CDR2 (germline): SGDLS, YYNGEE. With V trimmed by 3 bases and J by 1 base, 7 bases remained unmatched. The CDR3 has 17 amino acids. CDR3 sequence reads: CASSGAPTSGGTDTQYF. The CDR3 DNA sequence: TGTGCCAGCAGCGGCGCCCCGACTAGCGGGGGCACAGATACGCAGTATTTT.

The chain links TRBV9 to TRBJ2-7; either TRBD1 or TRBD2 may supply D (5 bases each). The CDR3 contains 14 residues. The germline V and J ends were trimmed by 4 bases and 6 bases, with 17 bases remaining between them. Germline CDR1 and CDR2: SGDLS and YYNGEE. CDR3 DNA: TGTGCCAGCAGCCATAGTTATCGGGGCGGCGAGCAGTACTTC. This codes for CASSHSYRGGEQYF.

The genes are TRBV19 and TRBJ1-5; 10 positions agree with TRBD1. V lost 6 bases, J lost 4 bases, and 6 bases stayed unmatched. CDR3 length: 15 amino acids. In germline, CDR1 is LNHDA, CDR2 SQIVND (reference sequence). CDR3 sequence reads: CASSEADRGNQPQHF. In nucleotides, the CDR3 is TGTGCCAGTAGCGAAGCGGACAGGGGGAATCAGCCCCAGCATTTT.

The V call is TRBV6-1, the J call TRBJ2-1; no reliable D call. Germline CDR1 reads MNHNS; CDR2 reads SASEGT. V gave up 3 bases and J gave up 10 bases, with 13 bases separating them. This CDR3 is built from 13 residues. CDR3 protein: CASSDHRPREQFF. CDR3 bases: TGTGCCAGCAGTGATCACCGCCCCAGGGAGCAGTTCTTC.

CDR3 nucleotides: TGTGCCAGCAGTCCCTATAGCGGGTACGAGCAGTACTTC. It encodes CASSPYSGYEQYF. V is TRBV2 and J is TRBJ2-7; 7 bases are a match to TRBD2. The CDR3 has 13 amino acids. Trimming at V came to 5 bases and at J to 4 bases, leaving 5 bases not matched to a gene. From germline, CDR1 is SNHLY and CDR2 FYNNEI.

There are a few counts of this clone. The chain uses TRBV6-1 and TRBJ2-7; TRBD2 aligns across 9 bases. Germline trimming cut 2 bases from V and 0 bases from J; bases unmatched to any gene: 2. This CDR3 has 15 residues. Germline-derived CDR1 and CDR2 are MNHNS and SASEGT. The CDR3 bases are TGTGCCAGCAGTGAAACTAGCGGGTTCTCCTACGAGCAGTACTTC. The encoded protein is CASSETSGFSYEQYF.

The rearrangement uses TRBV10-2 and TRBJ1-1; unclear D gene. The CDR3 length is 13 residues. Trimming pared 1 base from V and 2 bases from J, leaving 5 bases between. CDR1 and CDR2 from the germline V gene are WSHSY and SAAADI. CDR3 sequence: CASSEYGNTEAFF. CDR3 sequence (DNA): TGCGCCAGCAGTGAGTACGGTAACACTGAAGCTTTCTTT.

This clone was observed a single time. The sample contains more than one DNA sequence encoding this CDR3. This chain links TRBV6-1 with TRBJ2-5; 9 bases are shared with TRBD2. With 2 bases clipped from V and 1 base from J, the junction kept 5 bases outside the gene matches. The CDR3 spans 16 residues. From germline, CDR1 is MNHNS and CDR2 SASEGT. CDR3 sequence: CASSELAGGPQETQYF. In DNA, the CDR3 is TGTGCCAGCAGTGAATTGGCGGGGGGGCCCCAAGAGACCCAGTACTTC.

The V call is TRBV4-1, the J call TRBJ2-5; TRBD2 agrees at 8 bases. Trimming took 0 bases from V and 5 from J; bases not matched to a gene: 5. This CDR3 contains 15 residues. Germline CDR1 is MGHRA and CDR2 is YSYEKL. The CDR3: CASSQDPGRGETQYF. For the CDR3, the DNA is TGCGCCAGCAGCCAAGACCCCGGGAGGGGGGAGACCCAGTACTTC.

In this sample, this clone turned up a few times. The chain employs TRBV11-2 and TRBJ2-7, with TRBD1 matching 10 bases. V lost 5 bases and J lost 0; bases outside the gene matches: 4. CDR1 is SGHAT and CDR2 is FQNNGV in the germline V gene. This CDR3 has 15 amino acids. CDR3: CASSIRTGGSYEQYF. The CDR3 DNA follows: TGTGCCAGCAGCATACGGACAGGGGGCTCCTACGAGCAGTACTTC.

The chain joins TRBV5-1 to TRBJ2-7, with 7 bases fitting TRBD2. The CDR3 spans 16 residues. V lost 4 bases to trimming and J lost 3 bases; unmatched junction nucleotides: 13. CDR1 and CDR2 from the germline V gene are SGHRS and YFSETQ. CDR3 DNA: TGCGCCAGCAGCCCGGCCCCAGCGGGAAATTTCTACGAGCAGTACTTC. Amino acid sequence: CASSPAPAGNFYEQYF.

This chain connects TRBV10-2 to TRBJ2-7; unclear D gene. The CDR3 has 15 amino acids. Between the trimmed V and J ends, which lost 0 bases and 0 bases, there was a span of 9 bases. Germline V gene lookup returns CDR1 WSHSY and CDR2 SAAADI. CDR3 in amino acids: CASSESSTTSYEQYF. The CDR3 nucleotides read TGCGCCAGCAGTGAGTCGAGCACAACCTCCTACGAGCAGTACTTC.

V and J are TRBV6-6 and TRBJ1-4; D not certain. Germline V gene sequence: CDR1 MNHNY, CDR2 SVGAGI (reference sequence). This CDR3 has 12 residues. V was shortened by 7 bases and J by 4 bases, with 7 bases between the two germline ends. The CDR3 here is CASNQDNEKLFF. The DNA of the CDR3 is TGTGCCAGCAATCAGGATAATGAAAAACTGTTTTTT.

The chain recombines TRBV7-2 with TRBJ2-3, with 7 bases aligning to TRBD2. There are 16 residues in the CDR3. Losses at the gene ends were 4 bases for V and 5 bases for J; bases not matched to a gene: 12. Germline lookup yields CDR1 SGHTA and CDR2 FQGNSA. CDR3 nucleotides: TGTGCCAGCAGCTCTCCCGGGACTACCCCGCAAGATACGCAGTATTTT. It codes for CASSSPGTTPQDTQYF.

The rearrangement joins TRBV27 to TRBJ2-3; D is uncertain. Trimming shortened V by 0 bases and J by 2 bases, and 18 bases separated the two germline ends. Germline V gives CDR1 MNHEY, CDR2 SMNVEV (reference sequence). The CDR3 extends over 18 amino acids. The CDR3 coding sequence is TGTGCCAGCAGTTTATCGGGTGTCTTTCGTGTTCCCACAGATACGCAGTATTTT. This sequence encodes CASSLSGVFRVPTDTQYF.

As DNA, the CDR3 is TGTGCCAGCAGCTACTACTCGGCTTTGGGCCAAGGGGAGCAGTACTTC. Its protein is CASSYYSALGQGEQYF. The chain joins TRBV7-8 to TRBJ2-7; D is undetermined. Germline loops: CDR1 SGHVS, CDR2 FQNEAQ. This CDR3 region has 16 residues. Between the trimmed V and J ends, which lost 4 bases and 7 bases, there was a span of 23 bases.

With regard to this clone: Other nucleotide sequences in the sample specify the same CDR3. The rearrangement uses TRBV27 and TRBJ2-7; 12 bases line up with TRBD1. This CDR3 is built from 14 residues. V lost 5 bases and J lost 5; bases outside the gene matches: 4. Germline V CDR1 and CDR2: MNHEY, SMNVEV (reference sequence). For the CDR3, the DNA is TGTGCCAGCAGTCCAGGGACAGGGGGCCACGAGCAGTACTTC. It translates to CASSPGTGGHEQYF.

This sequence joins TRBV6-6 and TRBJ1-2; D unclear. This CDR3 region has 12 residues. The V gene's germline CDR1 is MNHNY and CDR2 SVGAGI (reference sequence). V dropped 10 bases and J dropped 5 bases, with 14 bases sitting between them. The CDR3 bases are TGTGCCACTGACACCGGTCTATATGGCTACACCTTC. It is translated as CATDTGLYGYTF.

The chain has TRBV27 and TRBJ2-5; the match to TRBD1 covers 7 bases. Germline V gene data show CDR1 as MNHEY and CDR2 as SMNVEV (reference sequence). V was clipped by 10 bases and J by 4 bases; unmatched bases: 6. This CDR3 is built from 12 residues. This CDR3 is CATRQGGETQYF. CDR3 nucleotide sequence: TGTGCCACCCGACAGGGCGGAGAGACCCAGTACTTC.

V is TRBV9 and J is TRBJ2-1; 13 bases map to TRBD2. With V trimmed by 4 bases and J by 5 bases, 3 bases remained unmatched. This CDR3 has 15 amino acids. Looked up from germline, CDR1 is SGDLS and CDR2 is YYNGEE. This CDR3 is CASSPGLAGHNEQFF. The CDR3 bases are TGTGCCAGCAGCCCGGGACTAGCGGGGCACAATGAGCAGTTCTTC. Drawing the rest from reference TRBV9 and TRBJ2-1, the complete variable domain is DSGVTQTPKHLITATGQRVTLRCSPRSGDLSVYWYQQSLDQGLQFLIQYYNGEERAKGNILERFSAQQFPDLHSELNLSSLELGDSALYFCASSPGLAGHNEQFFGPGTRLTVL.

The J gene is TRBJ2-1, the V gene TRBV27; TRBD2 matches at 9 bases. Per germline, CDR1 MNHEY and CDR2 SMNVEV (reference sequence). This CDR3 spans 15 amino acids. The ends lost 5 bases at V and 9 bases at J; junction bases unmatched: 11. This CDR3 is CASSLGTSYDAEQFF. The CDR3 nucleotides are TGTGCCAGCAGTCTCGGGACTAGCTACGATGCTGAGCAGTTCTTC.

Sample share makes this clone large. The chain recombines TRBV11-3 with TRBJ1-3, with TRBD1 matching over 7 bases. The germline CDR1 and CDR2 sequences are SGHNT and YENEEA. The CDR3 is made up of 19 amino acids. V trimming: 5 bases; J trimming: 0 bases; junction bases outside the gene matches: 16. CDR3 residues: CASSARQGLNLYSGNTIYF. The CDR3 DNA reads as TGTGCCAGCAGCGCACGACAGGGTTTGAACCTATACTCTGGAAACACCATATATTTT.